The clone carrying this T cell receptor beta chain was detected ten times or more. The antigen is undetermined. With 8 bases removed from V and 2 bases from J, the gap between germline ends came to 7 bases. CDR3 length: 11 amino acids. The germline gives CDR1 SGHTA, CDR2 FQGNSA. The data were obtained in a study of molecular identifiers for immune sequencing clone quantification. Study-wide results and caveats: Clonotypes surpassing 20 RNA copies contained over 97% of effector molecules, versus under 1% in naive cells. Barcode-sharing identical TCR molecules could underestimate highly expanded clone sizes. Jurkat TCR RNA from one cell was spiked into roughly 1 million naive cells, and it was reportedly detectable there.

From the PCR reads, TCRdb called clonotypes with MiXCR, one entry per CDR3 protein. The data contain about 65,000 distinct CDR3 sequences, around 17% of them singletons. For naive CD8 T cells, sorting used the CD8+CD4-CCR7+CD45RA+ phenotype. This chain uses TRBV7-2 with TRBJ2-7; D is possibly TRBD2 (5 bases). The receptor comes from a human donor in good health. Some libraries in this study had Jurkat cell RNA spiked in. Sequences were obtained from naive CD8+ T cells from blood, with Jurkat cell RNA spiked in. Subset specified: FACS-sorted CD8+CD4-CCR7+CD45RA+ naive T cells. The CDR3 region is CASLGAYEQYF. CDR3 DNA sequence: TGTGCCAGCTTGGGAGCCTACGAGCAGTACTTC.